The source of this T cell receptor beta chain is a study of blood T cell repertoires in COVID-19. About the study: From the United States, Italy and Spain came samples of acute and convalescent COVID-19. The cDNA or gDNA used as material had been derived from T cells, B-cell-depleted T cells, or PBMCs.

Germline CDR1 LGHNA, CDR2 YSLEER. With 0 bases removed from V and 9 bases from J, the gap between germline ends came to 8 bases. The CDR3 has 12 amino acids. In the original processing: Nucleated cell number was recorded as an estimate derived from reference gene primer amplification. Repertoires were generated with immunoSEQ multiplex PCR, while TCRdb's copy carries only in-frame clones and drops some. For V, J and clone size, that table is used; D and trimming come from the DNA. The table records under 400,000 clones, around 89% of them present only once. The chain carries TRBV4-3 and TRBJ1-1; the D gene is possibly TRBD1 (5 bases). The source is a man aged 18 to 29 with active or convalescent COVID-19. The specimen sequenced was peripheral blood. The CDR3 nucleotides are TGCGCCAGCAGCCAAGATGGACATAAAGCTTTCTTT. It is translated as CASSQDGHKAFF.